The clone carrying this TCR beta chain has at least ten counts. This sample was taken from a study of Ad26.COV2.S vaccination and SARS-CoV-2 variants. Study overall: The donor was enrolled in the Ad26.COV2.S arm of the COV1001 trial.

Trimming left V 1 base short and J 2 bases short, with 12 bases between. Germline V CDR1 and CDR2: LGHDT, YNNKEL (reference sequence). This CDR3 has 16 residues. The table came from immunoSEQ multiplex PCR; TCRdb's copy has only in-frame clones and leaves some out. Here the sample spans about 680,000 clones, roughly 90% being singletons. Treatment described: around 19 received Ad26.COV2.S at low or high dose, single or two shots; 5 received placebo; per-sample allocation not given. Each sample was drawn 63 days after the first injection (of vaccine or placebo). This sequence joins TRBV3-1 (or the pseudogene TRBV3-2) and TRBJ2-1; no clear D gene. This receptor was identified in a person aged 18-65 years who received the Ad26.COV2.S COVID-19 vaccine or a placebo. This specimen was peripheral blood, taken in a trial of Ad26.COV2.S vaccine versus placebo. CDR3 protein: CASSQAREVAYNEQFF. In nucleotides, the CDR3 is TGTGCCAGCAGCCAAGCCCGAGAGGTCGCCTACAATGAGCAGTTCTTC.